This record concerns one T cell receptor (beta chain) sequence. This receptor's antigen is unknown. Qualities for individual bases were not recorded, and no much larger clone is one base off. One collaborating source in Seattle enrolled patients while the patients were actively infected and followed the patients over time throughout the course of disease. Whole blood was collected in K2EDTA tubes by collaborating institutions according to the institutions' own protocols. For TCRbeta analysis, collaborators shipped samples in one of three forms: frozen whole blood, isolated PBMCs, or DNA extracted from either of those sample types. TCRbeta CDR3 regions were amplified from genomic DNA by means of the immunoSEQ Assay, a bias-controlled multiplex PCR. The authors' analysis ran thus. Within the assay, amplification of reference gene primers was used to estimate how many nucleated cells each sample contained. To quantify the absolute abundance of each unique TCRbeta CDR3 rearrangement, sequence reads were collapsed and filtered. For each sample, productive Simpson clonality was calculated as the square root of Simpson's diversity index across productive rearrangements. In its TCRdb copy, this immuneACCESS table keeps in-frame sequences only and misses some clones. Where compared with another copy, unresolved V genes explain less than half of these, and the others have no known cause. That table furnishes V, J and clone size, whereas the DNA furnished D and trimming. The sample data list around 150,000 clones, and roughly 89% of these were observed just once. The top ten clones comprise 10% of the sample.

This entry comes from a study of blood T cell repertoires in COVID-19 (dated by TCRdb to 2019 to 2021). Broadly, across the study: Samples covering the acute and convalescent phases of COVID-19 were provided by collaborators in the United States, Italy and Spain. Nearly every sample came with metadata listing a de-identified subject ID, COVID-19 status, age in years and sex. Subjects who had been exposed to COVID-19, were actively infected with it, or had recovered from it provided the deeply sampled blood TCRbeta repertoires that made up the dataset. The material from the prospective study consisted of cDNA or gDNA derived from T cells, B-cell-depleted T cells, or PBMCs. HLA class I and class II types, where available, came from metadata supplied by the sample provider rather than from assay-based typing. The repertoires were released in a freely available public database intended as a resource for research on the immune response to SARS-CoV-2. Samples came from the ongoing ImmuneRACE study (first 160 participants) plus 1,254 subjects from 6 global collaborators.

The paper's findings and limits, for the study overall: Clinical and demographic metadata were provided uncurated, with the amount varying by source and participant.

The germline V gene (reference sequence) yields LNHDA for CDR1 and SQIVND for CDR2. The CDR3, from cysteine to phenylalanine, totals 15 residues. The read is trimmed to its CDR3 DNA, 45 bases read in frame from base 1. V loses 0 bases at its end and J loses 6 bases; junction bases beyond the gene matches: 3. This chain joins TRBV19 to TRBJ2-1; TRBD2 aligns with 9 central bases. This TCR came from a woman between 70 and 85 years old with COVID-19, enrolled during active disease. The source material was peripheral blood. The CDR3 region reads CASSIDSGGPNEQFF. The DNA reads TGTGCCAGTAGTATAGATAGCGGGGGACCCAATGAGCAGTTCTTC.